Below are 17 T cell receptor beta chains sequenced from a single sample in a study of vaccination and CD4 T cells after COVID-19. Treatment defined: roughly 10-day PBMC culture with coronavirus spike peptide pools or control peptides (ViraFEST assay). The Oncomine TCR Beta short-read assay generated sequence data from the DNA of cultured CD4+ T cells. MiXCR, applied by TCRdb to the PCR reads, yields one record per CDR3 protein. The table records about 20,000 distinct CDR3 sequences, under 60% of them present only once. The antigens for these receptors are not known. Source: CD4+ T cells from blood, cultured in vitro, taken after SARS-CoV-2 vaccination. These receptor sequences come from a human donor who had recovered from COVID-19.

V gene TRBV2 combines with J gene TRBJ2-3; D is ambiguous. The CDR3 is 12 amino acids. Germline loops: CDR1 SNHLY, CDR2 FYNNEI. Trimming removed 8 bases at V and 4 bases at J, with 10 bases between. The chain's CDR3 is CASERVPDTQYF. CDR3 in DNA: TGTGCCAGCGAAAGGGTCCCAGATACGCAGTATTTT.

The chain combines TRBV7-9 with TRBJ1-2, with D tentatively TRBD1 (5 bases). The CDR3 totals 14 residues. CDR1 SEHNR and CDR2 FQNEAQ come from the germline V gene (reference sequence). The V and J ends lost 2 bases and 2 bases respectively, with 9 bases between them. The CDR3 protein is CASSLSGSNYGYTF. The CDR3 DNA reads TGTGCCAGCAGCTTATCAGGGAGCAACTATGGCTACACCTTC.

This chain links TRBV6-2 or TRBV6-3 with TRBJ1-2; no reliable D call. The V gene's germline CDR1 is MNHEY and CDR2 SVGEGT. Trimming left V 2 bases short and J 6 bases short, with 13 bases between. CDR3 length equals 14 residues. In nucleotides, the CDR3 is TGTGCCAGCAGTTACAGGGAGAGGGCTGATGGCTACACCTTC. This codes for CASSYRERADGYTF.

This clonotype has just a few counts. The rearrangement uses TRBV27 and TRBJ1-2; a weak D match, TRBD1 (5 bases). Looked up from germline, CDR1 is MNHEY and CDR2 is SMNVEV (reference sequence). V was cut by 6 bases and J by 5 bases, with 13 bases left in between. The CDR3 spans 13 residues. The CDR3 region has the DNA TGTGCCAGCAGCGAAGACAGCCGGTATGGCTACACCTTC. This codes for CASSEDSRYGYTF.

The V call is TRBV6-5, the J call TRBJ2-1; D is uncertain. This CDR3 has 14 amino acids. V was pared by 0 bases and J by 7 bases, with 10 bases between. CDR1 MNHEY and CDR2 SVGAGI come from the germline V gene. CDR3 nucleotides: TGTGCCAGCAGTTACTCCCCGACGGGTAATGAGCAGTTCTTC. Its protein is CASSYSPTGNEQFF.

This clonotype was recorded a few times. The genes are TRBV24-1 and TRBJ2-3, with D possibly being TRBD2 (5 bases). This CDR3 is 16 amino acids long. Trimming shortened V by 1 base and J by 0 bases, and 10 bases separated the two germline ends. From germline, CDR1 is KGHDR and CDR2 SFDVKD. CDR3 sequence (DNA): TGTGCCACCAGTGATTTTAGGGCGGGTAGCACAGATACGCAGTATTTT. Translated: CATSDFRAGSTDTQYF.

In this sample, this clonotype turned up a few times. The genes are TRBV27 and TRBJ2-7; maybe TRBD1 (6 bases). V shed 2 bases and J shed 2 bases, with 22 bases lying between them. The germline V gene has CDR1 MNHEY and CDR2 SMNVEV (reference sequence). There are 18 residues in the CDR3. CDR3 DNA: TGTGCCAGCAGTTTAAAACCACTCGGCGGACAGCGACCCTACGAGCAGTACTTC. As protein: CASSLKPLGGQRPYEQYF.

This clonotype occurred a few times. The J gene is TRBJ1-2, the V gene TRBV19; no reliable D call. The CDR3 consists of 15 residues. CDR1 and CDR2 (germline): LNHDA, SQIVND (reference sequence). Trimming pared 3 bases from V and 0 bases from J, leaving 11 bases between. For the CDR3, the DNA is TGTGCCAGTAGTATCCCCGGGGTAGCTAACTATGGCTACACCTTC. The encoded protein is CASSIPGVANYGYTF.

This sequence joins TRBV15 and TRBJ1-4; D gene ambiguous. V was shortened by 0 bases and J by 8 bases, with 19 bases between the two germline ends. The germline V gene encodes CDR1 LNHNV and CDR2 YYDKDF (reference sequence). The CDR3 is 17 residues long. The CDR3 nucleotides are TGTGCCACCAGCAGAGATGGTGGAGGAGACCGCGGGGAAAAACTGTTTTTT. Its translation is CATSRDGGGDRGEKLFF.

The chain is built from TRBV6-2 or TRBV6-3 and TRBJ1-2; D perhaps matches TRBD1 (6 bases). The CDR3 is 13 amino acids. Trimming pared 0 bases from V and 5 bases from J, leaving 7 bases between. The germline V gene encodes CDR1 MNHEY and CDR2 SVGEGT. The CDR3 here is CASSYSTGYGYTF. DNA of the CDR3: TGTGCCAGCAGTTACTCGACAGGATATGGCTACACCTTC.

The CDR3 sequence: CASSILDRAAEQYF. CDR3 DNA: TGTGCCAGTAGTATCCTGGACAGGGCAGCCGAGCAGTACTTC. This chain joins TRBV19 and TRBJ2-7; TRBD1 matches 8 bases. This CDR3 has 14 amino acids. Germline V gene lookup returns CDR1 LNHDA and CDR2 SQIVND (reference sequence). With 3 bases clipped from V and 6 bases from J, the junction kept 7 bases outside the gene matches.

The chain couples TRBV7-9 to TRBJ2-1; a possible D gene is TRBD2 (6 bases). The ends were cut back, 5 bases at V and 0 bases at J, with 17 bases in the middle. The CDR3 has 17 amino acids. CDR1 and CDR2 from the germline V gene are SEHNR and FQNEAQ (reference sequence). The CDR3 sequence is CASSPPGRGSSYNEQFF. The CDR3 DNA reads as TGTGCCAGCAGCCCGCCCGGTCGGGGGAGCTCCTACAATGAGCAGTTCTTC.

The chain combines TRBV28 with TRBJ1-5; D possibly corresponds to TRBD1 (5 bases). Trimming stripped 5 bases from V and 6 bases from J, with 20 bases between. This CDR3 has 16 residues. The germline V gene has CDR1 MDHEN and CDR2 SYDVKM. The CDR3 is CASSLGLGGGGQPQHF. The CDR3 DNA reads TGTGCCAGCAGTCTCGGATTGGGGGGGGGTGGTCAGCCCCAGCATTTT.

The DNA for the CDR3 is TGTGCCAGCAGCCACCCGACAGGGGGCACAGATACGCAGTATTTT. Encoded protein: CASSHPTGGTDTQYF. This rearrangement joins TRBV4-2 to TRBJ2-3, with 8 positions matching TRBD1. V shed 3 bases and J 1 base; nucleotides not matched to a gene: 3. Per the germline V gene, CDR1 is LGHNA and CDR2 is YNFKEQ. The CDR3 length is 15 residues.

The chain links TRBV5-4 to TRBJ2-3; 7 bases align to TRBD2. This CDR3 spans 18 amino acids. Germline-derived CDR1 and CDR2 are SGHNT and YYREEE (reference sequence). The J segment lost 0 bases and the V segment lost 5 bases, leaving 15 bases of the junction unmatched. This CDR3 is CASRTNPREAPSTDTQYF. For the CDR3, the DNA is TGTGCCAGCAGAACGAACCCCCGGGAGGCACCTAGCACAGATACGCAGTATTTT.

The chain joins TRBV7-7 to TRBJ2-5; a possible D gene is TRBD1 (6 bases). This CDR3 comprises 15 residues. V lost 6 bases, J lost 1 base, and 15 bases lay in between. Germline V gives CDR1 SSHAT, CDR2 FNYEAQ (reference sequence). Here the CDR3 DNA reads TGTGCCAGCAGTTCCATCCAGGGGTCCCAAGAGACCCAGTACTTC. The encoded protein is CASSSIQGSQETQYF. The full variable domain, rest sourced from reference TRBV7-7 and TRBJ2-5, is GAGVSQSPRYKVTKRGQDVTLRCDPISSHATLYWYQQALGQGPEFLTYFNYEAQPDKSGLPSDRFSAERPEGSISTLTIQRTEQRDSAMYRCASSSIQGSQETQYFGPGTRLLVL.

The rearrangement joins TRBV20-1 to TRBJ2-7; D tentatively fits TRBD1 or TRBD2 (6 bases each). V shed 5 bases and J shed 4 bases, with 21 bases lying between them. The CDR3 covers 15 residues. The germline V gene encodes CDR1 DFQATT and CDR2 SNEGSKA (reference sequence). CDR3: CSAYGGWGLEYEQYF. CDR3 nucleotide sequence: TGCAGTGCTTATGGGGGGTGGGGGCTTGAATACGAGCAGTACTTC.